The rows below give T cell receptor beta chains drawn from one sample of a study of Ad26.COV2.S vaccination and SARS-CoV-2 variants. Sequencing was performed with immunoSEQ multiplex PCR; in TCRdb, only in-frame clones are kept and a portion is missing. Of about 420,000 clones listed, more than 75% were seen once; the top ten hold about 3.5%. The starting material was peripheral blood, obtained in a trial of Ad26.COV2.S vaccine versus placebo. These receptor sequences come from a person between 18 and 60 years old who received the Ad26.COV2.S COVID-19 vaccine or a placebo. Both conserved end residues are part of each CDR3.

v_call: TRBV5-1
cdr3_aa: CASSVLQGVAEGAFF

v_call: TRBV18
cdr3_aa: CASSPLSGFNTGELFF

v_call: TRBV6-5
cdr3_aa: CASIAGTQRDIQYF

v_call: TRBV23-1
cdr3_aa: CASGGEEITYNSPLHF

v_call: TRBV6-5
cdr3_aa: CASGSSGNTIYF

v_call: TRBV18
cdr3_aa: CASMFARIVYEQYF

v_call: TRBV6-5
cdr3_aa: CASTTTGGNSPLHF

v_call: TRBV5-1
cdr3_aa: CASSLEGTSTDTQYF

v_call: TRBV30
cdr3_aa: CAWRMTGDTDTQYF

v_call: TRBV5-1
cdr3_aa: CASSFTGDTDTQYF

v_call: TRBV5-6
cdr3_aa: CASMAGYTGELFF

v_call: TRBV3-1/TRBV3-2
cdr3_aa: CASSRGGSGSPLHF

v_call: TRBV7-9
cdr3_aa: CASSIRQGDEKLFF

v_call: TRBV28
cdr3_aa: CASNPWASNYGYTF

v_call: TRBV11-1
cdr3_aa: CASSLVETGSYNEQFF

v_call: TRBV12-3/TRBV12-4
cdr3_aa: CASSLPVAGELFF

v_call: TRBV19
cdr3_aa: CASRESGGGYNEQFF

v_call: TRBV6-2/TRBV6-3
cdr3_aa: CASSYLTANTEAFF

v_call: TRBV6-2/TRBV6-3
cdr3_aa: CASSYPSDRNEQFF

v_call: TRBV19
cdr3_aa: CASSARTVPEKLFF

v_call: TRBV7-2
cdr3_aa: CASSFGRGSYEQYF

v_call: TRBV4-3
cdr3_aa: CASSQGGTVNYNYGYTF

v_call: TRBV11-2
cdr3_aa: CASSLGTVTYEQYF

v_call: TRBV7-2
cdr3_aa: CASSWGAGGLAYEQYF

v_call: TRBV11-2
cdr3_aa: CASSPPGQVMAGNTIYF

v_call: TRBV6-1
cdr3_aa: CASSEWSFQPQHF

v_call: TRBV9
cdr3_aa: CASSERGQDYEQYF

v_call: TRBV5-4
cdr3_aa: CASSLESRPSITGELFF

v_call: TRBV7-2
cdr3_aa: CASSLESGQSYEQYF

v_call: TRBV9
cdr3_aa: CASSVGRGADTQYF

v_call: TRBV28
cdr3_aa: CASMSWIYPQVSF

v_call: TRBV7-2
cdr3_aa: CASSLGASTYEQYF

v_call: TRBV7-3
cdr3_aa: CASSMGGGKNTEAFF

v_call: TRBV9
cdr3_aa: CASSVAGWTTYNEQFF

v_call: TRBV18
cdr3_aa: CASSPSDDYGYTF

v_call: TRBV7-6
cdr3_aa: CASSAPGNARERAFF